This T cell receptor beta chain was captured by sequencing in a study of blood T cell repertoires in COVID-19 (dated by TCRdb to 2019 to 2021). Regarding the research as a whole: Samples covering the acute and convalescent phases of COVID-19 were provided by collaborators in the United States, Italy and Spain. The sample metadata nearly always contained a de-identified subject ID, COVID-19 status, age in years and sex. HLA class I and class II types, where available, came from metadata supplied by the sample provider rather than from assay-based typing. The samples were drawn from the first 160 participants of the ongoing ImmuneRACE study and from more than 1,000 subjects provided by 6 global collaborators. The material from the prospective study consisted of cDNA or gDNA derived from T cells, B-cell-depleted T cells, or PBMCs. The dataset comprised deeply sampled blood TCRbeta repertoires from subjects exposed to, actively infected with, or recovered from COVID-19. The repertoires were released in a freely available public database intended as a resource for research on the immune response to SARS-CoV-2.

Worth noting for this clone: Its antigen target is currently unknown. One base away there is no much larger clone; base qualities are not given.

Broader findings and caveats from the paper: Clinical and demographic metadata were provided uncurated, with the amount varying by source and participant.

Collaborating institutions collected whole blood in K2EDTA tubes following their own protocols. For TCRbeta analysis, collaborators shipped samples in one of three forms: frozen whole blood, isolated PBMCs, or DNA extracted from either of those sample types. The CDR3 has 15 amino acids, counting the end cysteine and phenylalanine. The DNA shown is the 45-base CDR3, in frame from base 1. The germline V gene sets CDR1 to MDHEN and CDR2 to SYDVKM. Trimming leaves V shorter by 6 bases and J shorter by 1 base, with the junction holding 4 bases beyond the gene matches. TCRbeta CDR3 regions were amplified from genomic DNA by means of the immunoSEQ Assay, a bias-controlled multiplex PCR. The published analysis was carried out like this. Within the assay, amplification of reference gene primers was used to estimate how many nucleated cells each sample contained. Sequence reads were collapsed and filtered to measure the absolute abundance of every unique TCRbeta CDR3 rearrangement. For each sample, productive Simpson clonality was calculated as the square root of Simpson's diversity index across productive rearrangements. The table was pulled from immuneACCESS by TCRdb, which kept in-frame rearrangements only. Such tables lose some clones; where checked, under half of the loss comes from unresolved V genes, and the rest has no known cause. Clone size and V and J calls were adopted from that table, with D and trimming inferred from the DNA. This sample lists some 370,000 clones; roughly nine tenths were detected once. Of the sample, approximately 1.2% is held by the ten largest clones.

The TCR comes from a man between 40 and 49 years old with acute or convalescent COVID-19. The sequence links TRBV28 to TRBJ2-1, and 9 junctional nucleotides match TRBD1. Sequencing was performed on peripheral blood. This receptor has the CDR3 CASRTGQGSYNEQFF. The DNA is TGTGCCAGCAGGACGGGACAGGGTTCCTACAATGAGCAGTTCTTC.